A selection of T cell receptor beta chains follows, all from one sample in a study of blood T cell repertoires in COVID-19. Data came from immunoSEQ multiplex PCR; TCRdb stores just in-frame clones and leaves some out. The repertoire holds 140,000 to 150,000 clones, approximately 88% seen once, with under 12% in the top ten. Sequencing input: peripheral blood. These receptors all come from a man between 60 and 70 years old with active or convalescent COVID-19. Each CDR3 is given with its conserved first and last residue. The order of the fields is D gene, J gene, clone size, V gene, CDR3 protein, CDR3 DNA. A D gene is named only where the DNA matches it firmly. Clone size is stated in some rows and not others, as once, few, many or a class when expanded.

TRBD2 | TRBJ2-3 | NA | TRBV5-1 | CASSEGGPSTDTQYF | TGCGCCAGCAGCGAGGGAGGGCCTTCCACAGATACGCAGTATTTT
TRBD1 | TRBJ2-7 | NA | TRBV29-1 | CSVGRDSSYEQYF | TGCAGCGTTGGCCGGGACAGCTCCTACGAGCAGTACTTC
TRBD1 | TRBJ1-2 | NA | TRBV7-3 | CASSSGQGYGYTF | TGTGCCAGCAGCTCGGGACAGGGTTATGGCTACACCTTC
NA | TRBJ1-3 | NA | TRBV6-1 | CASSEGGGLRNTIYF | TGTGCCAGCAGTGAAGGAGGAGGGTTACGAAACACCATATATTTT
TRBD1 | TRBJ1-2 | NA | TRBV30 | CAWLGQPGYGYTF | TGTGCCTGGTTGGGACAGCCAGGGTATGGCTACACCTTC
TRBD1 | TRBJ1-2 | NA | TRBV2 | CASSYRDREYGYTF | TGTGCCAGCAGCTACCGGGACAGAGAATATGGCTACACCTTC
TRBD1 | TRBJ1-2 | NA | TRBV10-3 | CAISDRVGDGYTF | TGTGCCATCAGCGACAGGGTCGGAGATGGCTACACCTTC
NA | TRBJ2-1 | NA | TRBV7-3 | CASSLKGDDYNEQFF | TGTGCCAGCAGCTTAAAGGGGGATGACTACAATGAGCAGTTCTTC
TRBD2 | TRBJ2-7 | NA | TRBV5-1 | CASSPRASGPSYEQYF | TGCGCCAGCAGCCCGAGGGCTAGCGGGCCGTCCTACGAGCAGTACTTC
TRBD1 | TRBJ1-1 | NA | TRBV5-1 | CASSFGQGATEAFF | TGCGCCAGCAGCTTCGGACAGGGAGCCACTGAAGCTTTCTTT
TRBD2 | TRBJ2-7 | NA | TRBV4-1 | CASSQGLAGNDEQYF | TGCGCCAGCAGCCAGGGACTAGCGGGAAACGACGAGCAGTACTTC
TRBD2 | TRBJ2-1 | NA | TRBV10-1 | CASRPSGSPNEQFF | TGCGCCAGCAGGCCTAGCGGGAGTCCCAATGAGCAGTTCTTC
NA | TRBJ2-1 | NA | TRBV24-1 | CATSDFGRATEQFF | TGTGCCACCAGTGATTTCGGCAGGGCGACTGAGCAGTTCTTC
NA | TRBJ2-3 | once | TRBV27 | CASSLVKGFGDTQYF | TGTGCCAGCAGTTTAGTCAAGGGGTTTGGAGATACGCAGTATTTT
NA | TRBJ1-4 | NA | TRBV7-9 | CASSPRGEKLFF | TGTGCCAGCAGCCCAAGGGGCGAAAAACTGTTTTTT
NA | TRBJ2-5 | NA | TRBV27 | CASSSYHPGTQYF | TGTGCCAGCAGTTCGTATCATCCGGGGACCCAGTACTTC
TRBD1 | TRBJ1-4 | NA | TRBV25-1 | CASSPRDSREKLFF | TGTGCCAGCAGTCCCCGGGACAGCCGCGAAAAACTGTTTTTT
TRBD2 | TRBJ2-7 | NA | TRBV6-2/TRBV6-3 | CASSSQGLAGFPAYEQYF | TGTGCCAGCAGTTCTCAAGGGCTAGCGGGATTTCCCGCCTACGAGCAGTACTTC
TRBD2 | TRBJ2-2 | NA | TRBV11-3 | CASSYGTSGSYDTGELFF | TGTGCCAGCAGCTACGGGACTAGCGGGAGCTATGACACCGGGGAGCTGTTTTTT
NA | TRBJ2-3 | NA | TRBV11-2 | CASSLGGTTDTQYF | TGTGCCAGCAGCTTAGGCGGGACCACAGATACGCAGTATTTT
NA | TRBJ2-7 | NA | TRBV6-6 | CASSRWVEGLRSYEQYF | TGTGCCAGCAGTCGCTGGGTGGAGGGACTTAGATCCTACGAGCAGTACTTC
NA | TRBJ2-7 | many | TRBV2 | CASKDPSDYEQYF | TGTGCCAGCAAAGACCCTAGCGACTACGAGCAGTACTTC
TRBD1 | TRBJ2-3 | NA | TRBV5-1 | CASSLGTGGSSTDTQYF | TGCGCCAGCAGCTTGGGGACAGGGGGATCTAGCACAGATACGCAGTATTTT
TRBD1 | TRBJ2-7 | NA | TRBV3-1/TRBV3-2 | CASSQTHLRQGVYF | TGTGCCAGCAGCCAGACCCATCTCCGACAGGGTGTGTACTTC
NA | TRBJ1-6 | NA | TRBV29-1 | CSVQDAGGSPLHF | TGCAGCGTTCAGGACGCCGGGGGTTCACCCCTCCACTTT
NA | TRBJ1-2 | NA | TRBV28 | CASSLFGRAIFNYGYTF | TGTGCCAGCAGTTTATTCGGGCGGGCAATATTTAACTATGGCTACACCTTC
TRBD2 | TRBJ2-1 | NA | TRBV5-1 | CASSFTSGIDNEQFF | TGCGCCAGCAGCTTTACTAGCGGGATCGACAATGAGCAGTTCTTC